This is a list of T cell receptor beta chains from one sample in a study of radiotherapy plus CTLA-4 blockade in lung cancer. Profiled with immunoSEQ multiplex PCR; TCRdb holds only in-frame clones, not every one. The sample records under 95,000 clones, about four fifths being singletons. Source: peripheral blood, taken from a patient treated with radiotherapy plus ipilimumab. The receptors shown here come from a human donor with non-small cell lung cancer whose response to radiotherapy plus ipilimumab could not be evaluated. Some clones in this sample may be carry-over from other donors' samples. The CDR3 runs from the conserved cysteine through the conserved F or W. The D gene is left open where the match is weak. For some rows the clone size is stated as once, few or many, or as a class when expanded; others skip it.

D: .; V: TRBV28; J: TRBJ1-1; size: .; DNA: TGTGCCAGCAGTTTGGGCCCTGAAGCTTTCTTT; CDR3: CASSLGPEAFF
D: TRBD2; V: TRBV19; J: TRBJ2-2; size: .; DNA: TGTGCCAGTAGTATAGCCCTAGCGGGGCGACCCGGGGAGCTGTTTTTT; CDR3: CASSIALAGRPGELFF
D: .; V: TRBV6-5; J: TRBJ1-1; size: .; DNA: TGTGCCAGCAGTTCGACCCGGGGAAACACTGAAGCTTTCTTT; CDR3: CASSSTRGNTEAFF
D: .; V: TRBV18; J: TRBJ1-5; size: .; DNA: TGTGCCAGCTCACCACGGTCGGGGGGAGGCGCGCCCCAGCATTTT; CDR3: CASSPRSGGGAPQHF
D: TRBD1; V: TRBV6-5; J: TRBJ2-1; size: .; DNA: TGTGCCAGCGGCGACAGGGTCCCCTACAATGAGCAGTTCTTC; CDR3: CASGDRVPYNEQFF
D: TRBD1; V: TRBV6-1; J: TRBJ2-7; size: .; DNA: TGTGCCAGCAACCCGGCAGGGACAGCCTACGAGCAGTACTTC; CDR3: CASNPAGTAYEQYF
D: .; V: TRBV4-1; J: TRBJ1-2; size: few; DNA: TGCGCCAGCAGCCAAGATAAGCGCGACAGCAACTATGGCTACACCTTC; CDR3: CASSQDKRDSNYGYTF
D: TRBD2; V: TRBV6-1; J: TRBJ2-7; size: .; DNA: TGTGCCAGCAGTGAATATGGGGGGGGCTACGAGCAGTACTTC; CDR3: CASSEYGGGYEQYF
D: TRBD2; V: TRBV7-6; J: TRBJ2-2; size: .; DNA: TGTGCCAGCAGCTGGACGGGGGGGACCGGGGAGCTGTTTTTT; CDR3: CASSWTGGTGELFF
D: .; V: TRBV11-2; J: TRBJ2-6; size: .; DNA: TGTGCCAGCAGCTTGACAGGCTACTCTGGGGCCAACGTCCTGACTTTC; CDR3: CASSLTGYSGANVLTF
D: TRBD1; V: TRBV7-9; J: TRBJ1-2; size: .; DNA: TGTGCCAGCAGCCCGGGACAGGGAGAAGATACCTTC; CDR3: CASSPGQGEDTF
D: .; V: TRBV19; J: TRBJ1-2; size: few; DNA: TGTGCCAGTAGTATAAGCGGGGAGTACTATGGCTACACCTTC; CDR3: CASSISGEYYGYTF
D: TRBD1; V: TRBV5-1; J: TRBJ2-7; size: .; DNA: TGCGCCAGCAGCTTCGGGACAGGGTATAACGAGCAGTACTTC; CDR3: CASSFGTGYNEQYF
D: .; V: TRBV28; J: TRBJ2-5; size: .; DNA: TGTGCCAGCAGTTTATCGGGGATCCATCGAGAGACCCAGTACTTC; CDR3: CASSLSGIHRETQYF
D: .; V: TRBV4-3; J: TRBJ2-3; size: .; DNA: TGCGCCAGCAGCCAGGAAGCGGGCACAGATACGCAGTATTTT; CDR3: CASSQEAGTDTQYF
D: TRBD1; V: TRBV5-4; J: TRBJ1-1; size: .; DNA: TGTGCCAGCAGCGCTACCGGGACAGGGGGCACTGAAGCTTTCTTT; CDR3: CASSATGTGGTEAFF
D: .; V: TRBV5-4; J: TRBJ2-7; size: .; DNA: TGTGCCAGCAGCTCTCGACAAGGATTAGCCTACGAGCAGTACTTC; CDR3: CASSSRQGLAYEQYF
D: TRBD1; V: TRBV7-2; J: TRBJ1-1; size: .; DNA: TGTGCCAGCAGCTCTCGGCCAGGGGGGAAGGAAGCTTTCTTT; CDR3: CASSSRPGGKEAFF
D: TRBD1; V: TRBV19; J: TRBJ1-5; size: .; DNA: TGTGCCAGTAGTATCGACAGGGGGGTTGGCAATCAGCCCCAGCATTTT; CDR3: CASSIDRGVGNQPQHF
D: .; V: TRBV7-3; J: TRBJ1-2; size: .; DNA: TGTGCCAGCAGCTCCTCACGGGGGGCCCTCTATGGCTACACCTTC; CDR3: CASSSSRGALYGYTF
D: .; V: TRBV5-1; J: TRBJ2-1; size: .; DNA: TGCGCCAGCAGCCCGGCGGGGCTAGCCGGGTACAATGAGCAGTTCTTC; CDR3: CASSPAGLAGYNEQFF
D: .; V: TRBV5-1; J: TRBJ2-2; size: .; DNA: TGCGCCAGCAGCTCCTGGAATATAGCTTACGAAGCCGGGGAGCTGTTTTTT; CDR3: CASSSWNIAYEAGELFF
D: .; V: TRBV5-1; J: TRBJ1-6; size: .; DNA: TGCGCCAGCAGTGCACAGGGCAGCTCCTATAATTCACCCCTCCACTTT; CDR3: CASSAQGSSYNSPLHF
D: TRBD2; V: TRBV7-2; J: TRBJ2-5; size: .; DNA: TGTGCCAGCAGCTTAGGGGGGGGGCAAGAGACCCAGTACTTC; CDR3: CASSLGGGQETQYF
D: TRBD1; V: TRBV19; J: TRBJ2-2; size: once; DNA: TGTGCCAGTAGTTTACCTCCTTATAGGGGGCAGGCCGGGGAGCTGTTTTTT; CDR3: CASSLPPYRGQAGELFF
D: TRBD1; V: TRBV18; J: TRBJ1-1; size: .; DNA: TGTGCCAGCTCACCACGGGGAAGACAGGGTAGGGACACTGAAGCTTTCTTT; CDR3: CASSPRGRQGRDTEAFF
D: .; V: TRBV6-6; J: TRBJ2-7; size: .; DNA: TGTGCCAGCAGTTACTCCTACAGGGATTACGAGCAGTACTTC; CDR3: CASSYSYRDYEQYF
D: .; V: TRBV5-1; J: TRBJ1-4; size: .; DNA: TGCGCCAGCAGCCTCGCGGGGAGGGCCCGTTCCCAAAAACTGTTTTTT; CDR3: CASSLAGRARSQKLFF
D: .; V: TRBV18; J: TRBJ2-1; size: once; DNA: TGTGCCAGCTCACCCCTCCCGACAGTTTCGCATGAGCAGTTCTTC; CDR3: CASSPLPTVSHEQFF